This note documents a single T cell receptor (beta chain) sequence. Its antigen is still unknown. TCRdb keeps only in-frame clones here, not all; method: immunoSEQ multiplex PCR. In the table there are about 1,900 clones, 74% of which are singletons. The sorted cells were lamina propria lymphocytes from surgical specimens, first isolated by density gradient. The data are from a study of T cell repertoires in ileal Crohn's disease. About the study: At surgery, approximately 33% of patients smoked, with median disease duration 7.9 years.

The V end was cut by 7 bases, the J end by 6 bases, with 4 bases between. This CDR3 comprises 10 residues. Per germline, CDR1 SNHLY and CDR2 FYNNEI. Whole-study results and caveats: Sorted CD8 T cells held more high-frequency clones than CD4.

Sequenced: CD8+ T cells from ileum. The receptor comes from an adult with Crohn's disease. Some clones in this sample may be carry-over from other donors' samples. The chain carries TRBV2 and TRBJ2-1; D not resolved. This CDR3 is CASTGNEQFF. The CDR3 DNA sequence: TGTGCCAGCACGGGCAATGAGCAGTTCTTC.